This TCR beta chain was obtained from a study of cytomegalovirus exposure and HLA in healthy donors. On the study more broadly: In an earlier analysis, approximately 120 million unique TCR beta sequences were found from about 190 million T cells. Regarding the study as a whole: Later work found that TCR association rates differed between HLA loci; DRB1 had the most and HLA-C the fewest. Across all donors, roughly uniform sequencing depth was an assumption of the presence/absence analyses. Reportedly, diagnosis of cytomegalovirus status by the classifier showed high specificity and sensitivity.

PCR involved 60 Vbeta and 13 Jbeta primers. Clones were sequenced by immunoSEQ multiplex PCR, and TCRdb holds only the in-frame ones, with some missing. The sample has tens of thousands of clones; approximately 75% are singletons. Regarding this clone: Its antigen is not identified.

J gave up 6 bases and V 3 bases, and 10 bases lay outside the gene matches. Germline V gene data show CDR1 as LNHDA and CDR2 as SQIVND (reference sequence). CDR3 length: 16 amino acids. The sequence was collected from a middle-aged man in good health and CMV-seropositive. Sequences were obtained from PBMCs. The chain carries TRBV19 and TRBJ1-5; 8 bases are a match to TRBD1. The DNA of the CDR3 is TGTGCCAGTAGTATCTTAACAGGGGGAATCGGTCAGCCCCAGCATTTT. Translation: CASSILTGGIGQPQHF.